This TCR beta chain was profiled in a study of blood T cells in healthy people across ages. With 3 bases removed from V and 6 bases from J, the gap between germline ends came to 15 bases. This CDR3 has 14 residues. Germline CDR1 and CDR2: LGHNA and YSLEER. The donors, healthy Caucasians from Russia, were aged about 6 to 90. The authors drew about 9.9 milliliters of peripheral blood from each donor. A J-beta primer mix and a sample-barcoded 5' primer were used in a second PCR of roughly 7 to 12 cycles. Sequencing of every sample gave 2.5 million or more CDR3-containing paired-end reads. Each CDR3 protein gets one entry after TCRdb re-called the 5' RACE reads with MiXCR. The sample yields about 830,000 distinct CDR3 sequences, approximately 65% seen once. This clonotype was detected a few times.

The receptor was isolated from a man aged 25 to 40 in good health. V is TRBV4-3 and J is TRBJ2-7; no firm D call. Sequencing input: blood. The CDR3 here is CASSHFQRNSEQYF. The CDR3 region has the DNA TGCGCCAGCAGCCACTTCCAAAGGAATAGCGAGCAGTACTTC.